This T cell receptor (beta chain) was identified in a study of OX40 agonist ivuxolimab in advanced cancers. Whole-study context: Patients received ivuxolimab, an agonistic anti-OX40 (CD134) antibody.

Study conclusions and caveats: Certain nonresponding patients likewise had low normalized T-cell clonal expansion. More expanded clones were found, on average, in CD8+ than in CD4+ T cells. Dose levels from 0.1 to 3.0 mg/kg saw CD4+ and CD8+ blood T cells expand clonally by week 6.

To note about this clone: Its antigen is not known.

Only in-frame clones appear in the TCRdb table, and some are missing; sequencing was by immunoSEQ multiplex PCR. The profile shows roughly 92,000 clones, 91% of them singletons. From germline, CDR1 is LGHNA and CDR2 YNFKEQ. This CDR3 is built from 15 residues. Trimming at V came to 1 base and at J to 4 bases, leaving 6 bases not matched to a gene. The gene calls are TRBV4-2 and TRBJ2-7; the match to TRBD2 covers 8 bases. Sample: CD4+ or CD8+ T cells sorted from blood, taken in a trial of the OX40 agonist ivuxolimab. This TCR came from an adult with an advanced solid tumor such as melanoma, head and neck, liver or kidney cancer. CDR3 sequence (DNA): TGTGCCAGCAGCCAAGCAGGGTCTAGCGGGTACGAGCAGTACTTC. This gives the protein CASSQAGSSGYEQYF.